Shown below are 14 T cell receptor beta chains from a single sample sequenced in a study of CD8 T cells in Susac syndrome. Random hexamers were used to reverse transcribe about 0.5 to 1 ug of RNA. TCRdb re-derived calls from the immunoSEQ multiplex PCR reads in MiXCR, one entry per CDR3 protein. The table includes almost 450,000 distinct CDR3 sequences, around 85% detected once. The sequencing input was CD8+ T cells from PBMCs. The receptors derive from a human donor with multiple sclerosis.

The rearrangement uses TRBV4-1 and TRBJ2-1; the D is unclear. V was shortened by 6 bases and J by 8 bases, with 20 bases between the two germline ends. The CDR3 loop spans 15 amino acids. CDR1 is MGHRA, CDR2 YSYEKL, per germline. CDR3 residues: CASRLALSSPDEQFF. The CDR3 DNA is TGCGCCAGCAGACTCGCCCTTTCCAGTCCCGATGAGCAGTTCTTC.

The chain joins TRBV27 to TRBJ2-1; D is uncertain. V shed 3 bases and J shed 0 bases, with 3 bases lying between them. Germline V gives CDR1 MNHEY, CDR2 SMNVEV (reference sequence). The CDR3 contains 13 residues. CDR3 bases: TGTGCCAGCAGTTTTAGCTCCTACAATGAGCAGTTCTTC. It encodes CASSFSSYNEQFF.

This chain joins TRBV6-1 and TRBJ2-3, with 12 bases aligning to TRBD2. CDR3 length equals 16 residues. V was pared by 6 bases and J by 2 bases, with 6 bases of the junction left unmatched. Per the germline V gene, CDR1 is MNHNS and CDR2 is SASEGT. The DNA for the CDR3 is TGTGCCAGCAGGAGACTAGCGGGGGAAGACACAGATACGCAGTATTTT. Amino acid sequence: CASRRLAGEDTDTQYF.

The gene calls are TRBV10-1 and TRBJ2-3, with D perhaps TRBD1 (5 bases). CDR3 length: 18 amino acids. In germline, CDR1 is WNHNN, CDR2 SYGVQD (reference sequence). The V and J ends lost 3 bases and 6 bases respectively, with 25 bases between them. The CDR3 loop is CASSDPQGNPSGLDTQYF. CDR3 nucleotides: TGCGCCAGCAGTGATCCCCAGGGCAACCCTTCTGGGTTGGATACGCAGTATTTT.

The chain has TRBV30 and TRBJ1-6; D perhaps matches TRBD1 (5 bases). This CDR3 has 14 residues. V gave up 5 bases and J gave up 8 bases, with 16 bases separating them. CDR1 and CDR2 from the germline V gene are GTSNPN and SVGIG (reference sequence). The CDR3 DNA follows: TGTGCCTGGTCATCGGGTACAGGCGATTCACCCCTCCACTTT. It yields the protein CAWSSGTGDSPLHF.

The sample holds one count of this clonotype. The chain has TRBV3-1 and TRBJ1-1; D remains ambiguous. The V end lost 1 base, the J end lost 1 base, and 10 bases lay between the germline ends. The CDR3 contains 15 residues. Germline CDR1 reads LGHDT; CDR2 reads YNNKEL (reference sequence). As DNA, the CDR3 is TGTGCCAGCAGCCAAGGCCCCTGGCCGAACACTGAAGCTTTCTTT. Translated: CASSQGPWPNTEAFF.

This chain connects TRBV7-9 to TRBJ2-7; D is undetermined. The V end was cut by 3 bases, the J end by 3 bases, with 9 bases between. The CDR3 covers 13 residues. Germline V lookup: CDR1 SEHNR, CDR2 FQNEAQ (reference sequence). The CDR3 sequence: CASSFPGFYEQYF. DNA for the CDR3: TGTGCCAGCAGCTTCCCGGGTTTCTACGAGCAGTACTTC.

The sample holds a few counts of this clonotype. V usage is TRBV7-8 and J usage is TRBJ2-1; 9 positions agree with TRBD1. Germline trimming cut 1 base from V and 6 bases from J; bases unmatched to any gene: 4. CDR1 SGHVS and CDR2 FQNEAQ come from the germline V gene. The CDR3 is 15 residues long. CDR3 coding DNA: TGTGCCAGCAGCTTAGTGGGGACAGGGCGCAATGAGCAGTTCTTC. Its translation: CASSLVGTGRNEQFF. The variable domain in full, with the rest retrieved from reference TRBV7-8 and TRBJ2-1, is GAGVSQSPRYKVAKRGQDVALRCDPISGHVSLFWYQQALGQGPEFLTYFQNEAQLDKSGLPSDRFFAERPEGSVSTLKIQRTQQEDSAVYLCASSLVGTGRNEQFFGPGTRLTVL.

The V gene is TRBV4-1, the J gene TRBJ2-3; 8 bases align to TRBD2. The CDR3 consists of 17 residues. The V gene's germline CDR1 is MGHRA and CDR2 YSYEKL. V lost 5 bases, J lost 0 bases, and 10 bases stayed unmatched. The chain's CDR3 is CASSERGLVGSTDTQYF. The CDR3 nucleotides read TGCGCCAGCAGCGAAAGGGGACTAGTCGGTAGCACAGATACGCAGTATTTT.

This clonotype showed up just a few times. The chain links TRBV6-5 to TRBJ1-5; 7 bases are shared with TRBD1. This CDR3 has 14 amino acids. V trimming: 2 bases; J trimming: 5 bases; junction bases outside the gene matches: 3. Germline CDR1 MNHEY, CDR2 SVGAGI. CDR3: CASSYGQGDQPQHF. CDR3 coding DNA: TGTGCCAGCAGTTACGGGCAGGGGGATCAGCCCCAGCATTTT.

J is TRBJ1-4 and V is TRBV4-1, with no clear D. V shed 4 bases and J shed 1 base, with 7 bases lying between them. In germline, CDR1 is MGHRA, CDR2 YSYEKL. This CDR3 has 14 amino acids. For the CDR3, the DNA is TGCGCCAGCAGCCCGACGGTAACTAATGAAAAACTGTTTTTT. This codes for CASSPTVTNEKLFF.

The rearrangement links TRBV7-9 to TRBJ1-5, with 7 bases fitting TRBD1. Germline V lookup: CDR1 SEHNR, CDR2 FQNEAQ (reference sequence). The CDR3 loop spans 16 amino acids. The trim removed 4 bases at V and 0 bases at J, leaving 6 bases unmatched. The CDR3 loop reads CASSSYRGNSNQPQHF. The DNA for the CDR3 is TGTGCCAGCAGCTCATACAGGGGCAATAGCAATCAGCCCCAGCATTTT.

The rearrangement joins TRBV5-1 to TRBJ2-3, with D perhaps TRBD2 (6 bases). V was clipped by 4 bases and J by 5 bases, with 17 bases between them. CDR3 length: 15 residues. The germline V gene has CDR1 SGHRS and CDR2 YFSETQ. The CDR3 DNA reads as TGCGCCAGCAGCCCCATTGGGGGGACGTTAGATACGCAGTATTTT. Protein: CASSPIGGTLDTQYF.

This chain joins TRBV20-1 and TRBJ2-3; D not certain. This CDR3 comprises 14 residues. The V gene's germline CDR1 is DFQATT and CDR2 SNEGSKA (reference sequence). V lost 2 bases and J 2 bases, leaving 11 bases between the germline ends. This chain's CDR3 is CSARFPEHTDTQYF. The CDR3 DNA follows: TGCAGTGCTAGATTCCCGGAGCACACAGATACGCAGTATTTT.